This TCR beta chain was identified during a study of PD-1 blockade in mismatch repair-deficient tumors. Study-wide context: All were previously treated, progressing patients with about a dozen mismatch repair-deficient cancer types.

As to this clone: The antigen is undetermined.

The CDR3 spans 16 residues. Trimming pared 0 bases from V and 0 bases from J, leaving 12 bases between. CDR1 is SQVTM, CDR2 ANQGSEA, per germline. Measured with immunoSEQ multiplex PCR; TCRdb has only the in-frame clones, and not every one. Of just under 65,000 clones detected, approximately 88% appear once; the ten largest clones hold approximately 15%. Every patient had mismatch repair deficiency by PCR or immunohistochemistry. Study-wide points: Rapid post-treatment expansion, then contraction, generally preceding radiologic response, marked tumor-resident clones.

The receptor comes from an adult with mismatch repair-deficient cancer. The sequencing used peripheral blood, collected 52 weeks after starting pembrolizumab. The chain uses TRBV29-1 and TRBJ2-1; D possibly corresponds to TRBD1 (6 bases). CDR3 loop: CSVEDGGTSSYNEQFF. The DNA for the CDR3 is TGCAGCGTTGAAGATGGGGGCACGAGCTCCTACAATGAGCAGTTCTTC.